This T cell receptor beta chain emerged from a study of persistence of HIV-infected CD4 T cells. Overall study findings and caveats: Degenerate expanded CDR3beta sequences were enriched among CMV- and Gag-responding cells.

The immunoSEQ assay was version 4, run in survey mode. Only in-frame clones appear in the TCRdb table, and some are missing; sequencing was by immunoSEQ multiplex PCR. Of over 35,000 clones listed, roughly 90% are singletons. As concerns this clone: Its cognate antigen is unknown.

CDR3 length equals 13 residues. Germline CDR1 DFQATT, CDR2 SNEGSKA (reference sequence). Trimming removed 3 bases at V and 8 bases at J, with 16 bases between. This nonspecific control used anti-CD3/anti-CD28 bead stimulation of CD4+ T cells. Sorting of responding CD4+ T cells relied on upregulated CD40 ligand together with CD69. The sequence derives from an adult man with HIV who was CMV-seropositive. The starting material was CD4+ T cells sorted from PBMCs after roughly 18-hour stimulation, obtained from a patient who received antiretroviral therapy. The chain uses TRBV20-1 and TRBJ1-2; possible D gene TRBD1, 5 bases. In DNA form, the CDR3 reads TGCAGTGCTAGTGCAGGGCTATCAGGAGGCTACACCTTC. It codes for CSASAGLSGGYTF.